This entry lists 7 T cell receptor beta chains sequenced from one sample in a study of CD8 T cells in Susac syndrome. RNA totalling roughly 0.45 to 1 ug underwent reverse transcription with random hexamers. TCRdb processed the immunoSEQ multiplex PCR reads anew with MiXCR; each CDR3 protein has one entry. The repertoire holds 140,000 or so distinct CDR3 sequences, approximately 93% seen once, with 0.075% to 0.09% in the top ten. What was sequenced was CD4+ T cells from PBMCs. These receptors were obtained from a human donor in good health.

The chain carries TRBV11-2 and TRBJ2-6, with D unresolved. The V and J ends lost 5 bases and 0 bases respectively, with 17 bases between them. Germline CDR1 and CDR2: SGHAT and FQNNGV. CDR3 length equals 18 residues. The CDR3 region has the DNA TGTGCCAGCAGCCGTGTACGACGGTTCCACTCTGGGGCCAACGTCCTGACTTTC. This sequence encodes CASSRVRRFHSGANVLTF.

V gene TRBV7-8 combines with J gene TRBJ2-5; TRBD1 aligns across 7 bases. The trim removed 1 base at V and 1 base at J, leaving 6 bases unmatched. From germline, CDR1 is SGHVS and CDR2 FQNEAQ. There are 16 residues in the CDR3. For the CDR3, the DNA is TGTGCCAGCAGCTTAGGTTGGGGACAGCCCCAAGAGACCCAGTACTTC. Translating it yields CASSLGWGQPQETQYF.

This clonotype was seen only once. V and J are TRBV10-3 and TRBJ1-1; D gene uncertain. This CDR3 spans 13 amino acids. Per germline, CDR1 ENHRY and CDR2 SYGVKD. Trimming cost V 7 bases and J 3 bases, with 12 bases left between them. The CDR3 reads CAITEARDTEAFF. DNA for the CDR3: TGTGCCATCACTGAAGCCCGGGACACTGAAGCTTTCTTT.

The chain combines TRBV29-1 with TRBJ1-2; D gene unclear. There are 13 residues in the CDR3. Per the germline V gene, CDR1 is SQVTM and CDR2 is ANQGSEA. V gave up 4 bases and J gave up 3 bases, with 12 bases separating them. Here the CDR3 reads CSVGVVGYYGYTF. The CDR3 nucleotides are TGCAGCGTTGGGGTCGTAGGTTACTATGGCTACACCTTC.

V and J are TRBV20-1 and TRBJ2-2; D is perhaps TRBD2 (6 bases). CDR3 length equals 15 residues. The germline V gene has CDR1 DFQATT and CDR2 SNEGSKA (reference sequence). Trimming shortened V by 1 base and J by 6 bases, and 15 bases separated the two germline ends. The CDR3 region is CSARGTMDIAGELFF. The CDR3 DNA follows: TGCAGTGCTAGAGGGACTATGGATATCGCCGGGGAGCTGTTTTTT.

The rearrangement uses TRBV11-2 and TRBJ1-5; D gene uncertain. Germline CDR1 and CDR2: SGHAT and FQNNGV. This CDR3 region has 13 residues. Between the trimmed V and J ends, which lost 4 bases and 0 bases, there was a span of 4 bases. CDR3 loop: CASSYFSNQPQHF. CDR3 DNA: TGTGCCAGCAGCTATTTTAGCAATCAGCCCCAGCATTTT.

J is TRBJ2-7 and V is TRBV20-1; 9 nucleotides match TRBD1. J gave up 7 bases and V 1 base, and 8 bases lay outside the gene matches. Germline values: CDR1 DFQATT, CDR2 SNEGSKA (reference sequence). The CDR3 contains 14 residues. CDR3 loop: CSARAGTGTGEQYF. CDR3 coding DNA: TGCAGTGCTAGAGCGGGGACAGGGACTGGAGAGCAGTACTTC.